Here is one TCR beta chain with its context. The junction and the germline gene differ at one end; a read error may be behind it. The sample originates from a study of tumor-infiltrating lymphocytes in primary liver carcinoma. Using a constant-region primer together with ProtoScript II reverse transcriptase, TCR beta cDNA was made from approximately 500 ng of total RNA. Three nested multiplex PCR rounds of slightly modified ARM-PCR generated TCR beta libraries. TCRdb reanalysed the multiplex PCR reads using MiXCR and keeps one entry per CDR3 protein. The sample has about 200,000 distinct CDR3 sequences, approximately 65% seen once; the top ten hold 6% to 8.5%. Blood RNA originated from unsorted whole blood, with germline DNA additionally extracted. The sample comprised peripheral blood. The sequence was collected from a woman aged 55-75 years with primary liver carcinoma and hepatitis B virus infection.

In DNA, the CDR3 is TGCAACGCCCGTAAGTCTGGTGCCAACGTCCTGACTTTC. It encodes CNARKSGANVLTF. The chain carries TRBV29-1 and TRBJ2-6; D is ambiguous. This CDR3 has 13 residues. Looked up from germline, CDR1 is SQVTM and CDR2 is ANQGSEA.